A selection of T cell receptor beta chains follows, all from one sample in a study of control samples from healthy donors and cancer patients. Profiling relied on immunoSEQ multiplex PCR, and the TCRdb table lists in-frame clones only, not all of them. The table includes roughly 79,000 clones, about four fifths detected once. Sequences were obtained from blood. These TCRs come from a middle-aged man in good health. Both conserved end residues are part of each CDR3.

V gene	CDR3 protein
TRBV18	CASSRDTGNSPLHF
TRBV11-2	CASSLGGIINGYTF
TRBV6-6	CASSDHGTGAYEQYF
TRBV24-1	CATGQGSGTQYF
TRBV11-2	CASSLGARNNEQFF
TRBV21-1	CASSATTEQYF
TRBV2	CASSESRNGQPQHF
TRBV20-1	CSASTSGDITDTQYF
TRBV24-1	CATSDGTSFGTQYF
TRBV30	CAWSVGPGQRPPPQHF
TRBV5-1	CASSKQPRQDSTYEQYF
TRBV3-1/TRBV3-2	CASSLNRVGEQYF
TRBV29-1	CSVEGQGWYNSPLHF
TRBV21-1	CASSAPGTGSSGANVLTF
TRBV10-3	CAISESGTGDHPNTEAFF
TRBV6-6	CASSQTQGDTEAFF
TRBV19	CASSPLAGGTDTQYF
TRBV24-1	CATSGSSGQEAFF
TRBV19	CASTPRDGSNQPQHF
TRBV6-1	CASREGRGKNIQYF
TRBV2	CASNFGVPNEQFF
TRBV4-1	CASSRDRGRGNEQFF
TRBV25-1	CASSEKVWVTGELFF
TRBV7-8	CASSSPGPRTGTEAFF
TRBV6-1	CASSEFRAADTQYF
TRBV7-8	CASSPSPSSGRSYEQYF
TRBV18	CASSWASGTAYEQYF
TRBV28	CASSAGTSGYNEQFF
TRBV5-4	CASSLLVENTEAFF
TRBV18	CASSLHQTDNEQFF
TRBV28	CASSVDRGLKAFF
TRBV12-3/TRBV12-4	CASRDLRVTEAFF
TRBV19	CASSTLPGQGVETQYF
TRBV11-3	CASSPRIGVDTGELFF
TRBV19	CASRTGQGGTRNQPQHF
TRBV27	CATALDRENIQYF
TRBV28	CASSSRHHSYEQYF